This entry describes one T cell receptor beta chain. As yet, its antigen is unknown. TCRdb re-called the reads through MiXCR, storing one row per CDR3 protein. The sample lists approximately 500,000 distinct CDR3 sequences, 16% occurring once. V was pared by 6 bases and J by 5 bases, with 16 bases between. The germline CDR1 and CDR2 sequences are LNHDA and SQIVND (reference sequence). The CDR3 is made up of 15 amino acids. The sample is drawn from a study of T cell repertoires in cytomegalovirus infection. Study-level background: Evidence of both CMV infection and a matching HLA type came from public TCR beta signatures.

Broader study findings: Clonotype analysis showed dominance of the ex vivo response by HLA-C-restricted CMV-specific TCR beta clonotypes. Using cumulative public TCR beta family frequency, the authors identified those who carried CMV together with the relevant HLA.

What was sequenced was CD8+ T cells from PBMCs. This TCR derives from a human donor in good health (CMV status not recorded). Some clones in this sample may be carry-over from other donors' samples. The gene calls are TRBV19 and TRBJ2-2; no clear D. This chain's CDR3 is CASSHGSVGTGELFF. CDR3 bases: TGTGCCAGTAGCCACGGTTCGGTGGGGACCGGGGAGCTGTTTTTT.